The entry below describes one T cell receptor (beta chain). Its antigen has not been determined. The sample holds no much larger clone one base away, and base qualities are not on file. The data originate from a study of T cell responses to AZD1222 COVID-19 vaccine (dated by TCRdb to about 2021). A note on the overall study: AZD1222 recipients with second doses at about 4 weeks or about 12 weeks were pooled, because spike-specific TCR depth and breadth did not differ between schedules. TCR sequencing covered approximately 230 trial participants: 200 to 220 given two doses of AZD1222 and about 26 given two doses of MenACWY control vaccine. Trial participants were enrolled into age subgroups of 18-55, 56-69 and 70-plus years, which contained about 150, 28 and 57 TCR-sequenced participants, respectively. The full study reports these points: Epitopes outside the regions mutated in the B.1.351 and B.1.1.7 variants were reportedly recognized by nearly half of the unique spike-specific TCRs. CD4 TCRs associated with the vaccine covered the entire spike protein, and the dominant responses were in regions 160-218 and 743-854. The 56-69-year group was small, and its depth increase did not reach significance, likely because of low power. No day 14 peak-response samples were available, so repertoires were characterized only after the peak T cell response. Most participants were white British and females outnumbered males, and the authors suggested that clonal diversity may have been underestimated. Only five to seven AZD1222 recipients were SARS-CoV-2 seropositive at baseline, limiting conclusions about previously exposed vaccinees. After two AZD1222 doses, both the breadth and the depth of spike-specific TCRs were significantly higher than at day 0 and than in MenACWY recipients.

The CDR3 regions of human TCRbeta chains were analyzed by immunosequencing. For the original study's pipeline: TCRs in the repertoires were matched against a reference library of SARS-CoV-2-specific TCRs that had been generated with the MIRA antigen-specificity platform. Breadth meant the fraction of unique TCRs that were SARS-CoV-2-associated, whereas depth meant the fraction of total T cells that were SARS-CoV-2-associated. Using the MIRA data, each spike-specific TCR was mapped to the spike region that the TCR reacts to and placed in a CD4 or CD8 class. Log10-transformed breadth and depth values were compared by one-way ANOVA with Sidak's multiple comparisons tests. This is the immuneACCESS table as TCRdb keeps it, with only in-frame sequences that have V and J called. A part of the clones is gone; compared with another copy, unresolved V genes explain less than half, and the rest is unexplained. V and J calls and clone size are those listed in that table; D and trimming were worked out from the DNA. The sample table records about 120,000 clones; roughly nine tenths of these occur just once. The ten top clones hold roughly 1.6% of the sample.

Sample time point, as interpreted from the label and publication: baseline before first vaccination. Vaccinee samples were obtained from the UK trials COV001 and COV002, which included a single-blind randomized controlled phase 2/3 trial of AZD1222 (ChAdOx1 nCoV-19) in healthy adults. For TCRbeta chain sequencing, PBMC samples were collected from trial participants at day 0 and at day 28 after the second dose. The TCR sequence derives from an adult in good health. Sequences were derived from peripheral blood, sampled on day 0 of AZD1222 vaccination.

The base sequence is TGTGCCAGCAGCTTGGCCGGCGGTACGGGGGGACTACAGCCCCAGCATTTT. It translates as CASSLAGGTGGLQPQHF. The V and J genes are TRBV5-8 and TRBJ1-5; the D region possibly corresponds to TRBD1 (5 bases align). Trimming costs V 0 bases and J 7 bases, and their ends lie 20 bases apart. The CDR3 covers 17 residues, taking in both the cysteine and the phenylalanine. The CDR3 DNA has 51 bases and is translated from base 1. The germline V gene specifies SGHTS as CDR1 and YDEGEE as CDR2. The variable domain in full, with residues beyond the CDR3 obtained from the reference TRBV5-8 and TRBJ1-5 genes, is EAGVTQSPTHLIKTRGQQATLRCSPISGHTSVYWYQQALGLGLQFLLWYDEGEERNRGNFPPRFSGRQFPNYSSELNVNALELEDSALYLCASSLAGGTGGLQPQHFGDGTRLSIL.